This T cell receptor beta chain stems from a study of blood T cell repertoires in COVID-19. On the study more broadly: COVID-19 samples, acute and convalescent, were from the United States, Italy and Spain. Sources were T cells, B-cell-depleted T cells, or PBMCs; the material itself was cDNA or gDNA.

The CDR3 sequence is 13 residues long. V was pared by 8 bases and J by 1 base, with 4 bases of the junction left unmatched. Germline-derived CDR1 and CDR2 are SGHAT and FQNNGV. Produced via immunoSEQ multiplex PCR; TCRdb's table is partial and in-frame only. In the table there are fewer than 150,000 clones, roughly 86% of which are singletons. V usage is TRBV11-2 and J usage is TRBJ2-7, with 8 bases fitting TRBD1. The TCR was taken from a woman between 50 and 59 years old who had recovered from COVID-19. The sample comprised peripheral blood. The CDR3 DNA is TGTGCCAGCCGGCAGGGGGCTTCCTACGAGCAGTACTTC. Residues: CASRQGASYEQYF.